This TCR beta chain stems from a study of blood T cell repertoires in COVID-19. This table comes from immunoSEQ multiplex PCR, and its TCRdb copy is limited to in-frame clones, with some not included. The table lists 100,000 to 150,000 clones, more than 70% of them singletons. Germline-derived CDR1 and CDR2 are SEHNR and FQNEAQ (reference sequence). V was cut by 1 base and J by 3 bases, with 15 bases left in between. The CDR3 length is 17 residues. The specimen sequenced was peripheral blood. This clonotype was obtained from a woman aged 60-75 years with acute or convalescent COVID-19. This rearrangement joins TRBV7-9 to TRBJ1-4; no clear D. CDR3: CASSLGLGSGANEKLFF. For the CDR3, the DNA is TGTGCCAGCAGCTTAGGGTTGGGGTCCGGGGCTAATGAAAAACTGTTTTTT.